Listed below are T cell receptor beta chains from one sample, sequenced in a study of cytomegalovirus exposure and HLA in healthy donors. The data were produced by immunoSEQ multiplex PCR, yet TCRdb's version contains in-frame clones alone and is incomplete. The sample contains around 140,000 clones, 72% of which appear only once. What was sequenced was PBMCs. The receptor set was obtained from a man in his fifties or sixties in good health and CMV-seropositive. Both conserved end residues are part of each CDR3. D genes are given only for firm matches. The listing skips clone size in some rows; elsewhere it reads once, few, many or a size class.

cdr3_aa cdr3_nt clone_size v_call d_call j_call
CASSFNRDRGFGAEAFF TGTGCCAGCAGCTTCAACCGGGACAGGGGGTTTGGGGCTGAAGCTTTCTTT NA TRBV9 TRBD1 TRBJ1-1
CASSLGRGTDTQYF TGTGCCAGCAGCTTGGGCCGGGGCACAGATACGCAGTATTTT NA TRBV5-4 NA TRBJ2-3
CASRGERTEAFF TGTGCCAGCAGGGGCGAACGAACTGAAGCTTTCTTT NA TRBV7-3 NA TRBJ1-1
CASSSLLAGNNEQFF TGTGCCAGCAGTTCCTTACTAGCGGGAAACAATGAGCAGTTCTTC NA TRBV2 TRBD2 TRBJ2-1
CASSPTATNEKLFF TGTGCCAGCAGTCCGACAGCAACTAATGAAAAACTGTTTTTT NA TRBV6-5 NA TRBJ1-4
CASSQGGRTEAFF TGTGCCAGCAGCCAAGGGGGACGCACTGAAGCTTTCTTT NA TRBV5-8 NA TRBJ1-1
CSVEDWGQTDTQYF TGCAGCGTTGAAGACTGGGGACAGACGGATACGCAGTATTTT NA TRBV29-1 TRBD1 TRBJ2-3
CASGERNGDTEAFF TGTGCCAGCGGGGAGAGGAATGGGGACACTGAAGCTTTCTTT NA TRBV11-3 NA TRBJ1-1
CASSPSSSWIQYF TGTGCCAGCAGTCCCTCATCTAGTTGGATCCAGTACTTC NA TRBV27 NA TRBJ2-5
CASSPNMNTEAFF TGTGCCAGCAGCCCAAACATGAACACTGAAGCTTTCTTT NA TRBV14 NA TRBJ1-1
CASSPQGNGELFF TGTGCCAGCTCACCACAGGGGAACGGGGAGCTGTTTTTT once TRBV18 NA TRBJ2-2
CASSLNRADTQYF TGTGCCAGCAGCTTAAACAGGGCAGATACGCAGTATTTT NA TRBV7-2 NA TRBJ2-3
CASSSQGTKNTEAFF TGCGCCAGCAGCTCTCAGGGGACTAAGAACACTGAAGCTTTCTTT NA TRBV5-1 NA TRBJ1-1
CASSPIRGFEQFF TGTGCCAGCAGCCCCATACGGGGATTTGAGCAGTTCTTC NA TRBV5-6 NA TRBJ2-1
CASSSGQAPEKLFF TGTGCCAGCAGCAGTGGACAGGCACCTGAAAAACTGTTTTTT few TRBV21-1 NA TRBJ1-4
CASSYREAAGELFF TGTGCCAGCAGTTACCGAGAGGCGGCCGGGGAGCTGTTTTTT NA TRBV6-5 NA TRBJ2-2